The T cell receptor beta chain under discussion was sequenced for a study of metastatic and nonmetastatic thyroid tumors. Whole-study context: Patients with malignant and benign thyroid disease provided blood and tumor or nodule tissue, whose repertoires were compared.

Patients had received no treatment of any kind before thyroid surgery. This CDR3 is 17 amino acids long. The V gene end was trimmed by 0 bases and the J gene end by 4 bases; junction bases not matched to a gene: 8. The V gene's germline CDR1 is SGHAT and CDR2 FQNNGV. As originally analysed: CDR3 differences across clinicopathological groups were used to build a distant-metastasis classifier for papillary thyroid cancer. TCRdb re-called clones from the PCR reads using MiXCR. The V and J calls here are based on TCRdb, not the publication. The table includes roughly 4,700 clones, 25% to 30% detected once. Comment on this clone: Its antigen is currently unknown.

Study-level results: As reported, TCR beta diversity in blood and tumor was significantly higher in malignant thyroid tumors than in benign nodules.

The chain joins TRBV11-2 to TRBJ1-2; 10 nucleotides line up with TRBD1. Sequenced sample: adjacent normal tissue. The source of this sequence is a female donor with papillary thyroid cancer or a benign thyroid nodule (not recorded which). Some clones in this sample may be carry-over from other donors' samples. The CDR3 DNA reads as TGTGCCAGCAGCTTAGAGTACGGGACAGGGGTGACCTATGGCTACACCTTC. Its translation: CASSLEYGTGVTYGYTF.